The source of this T cell receptor beta chain is a study of blood T cell repertoires in COVID-19. Original methodology: It was from reference gene primer amplification that nucleated cell counts were estimated. Libraries were prepared by immunoSEQ multiplex PCR; TCRdb keeps only in-frame clonotypes and omits some of them. V, J and clone size are those of that table, while D and trimming were read from the DNA. The sample lists roughly 140,000 clones, about 89% occurring once. V lost 6 bases to trimming and J lost 0 bases; unmatched junction nucleotides: 7. This CDR3 comprises 15 residues. Per the germline V gene, CDR1 is MNHEY and CDR2 is SVGAGI.

This receptor was identified in a man in his fifties or sixties who had recovered from COVID-19. Source material: PBMCs or T cells enriched from blood (not recorded which). The chain recombines TRBV6-5 with TRBJ1-1; 7 bases fit TRBD1. CDR3 region: CASRDRRQMNTEAFF. The CDR3 bases are TGTGCCAGCAGGGACAGGCGGCAGATGAACACTGAAGCTTTCTTT.